This T cell receptor (beta chain) derives from a study of CD8+CD57+ T cells in acquired aplastic anemia. Study-level information: Researchers reported that healthy donors averaged about 11 million reads for CD4+ cells.

V lost 1 base to trimming and J lost 7 bases, with 14 bases between them. The CDR3 runs to 15 residues. Germline loops: CDR1 SGHTA, CDR2 FQGNSA. This clonotype appeared many times. Researchers used genomic DNA as the template to profile TCR beta VDJ and CDR3. TCRdb used MiXCR to reprocess the reads, holding one entry per CDR3 protein. This sample has 350,000 to 450,000 distinct CDR3 sequences, with 55% to 75% found just once. The TCR sequence derives from a human donor in good health, serving as a control. Sequenced material: sorted CD4+, CD8+, or CD8+CD57+ T cells (not recorded which) from PBMCs. V usage is TRBV7-2 and J usage is TRBJ1-5; maybe TRBD1 (6 bases). CDR3 residues: CASSLEQGLEQPQHF. CDR3 DNA: TGTGCCAGCAGCTTAGAACAGGGATTAGAACAGCCCCAGCATTTT.